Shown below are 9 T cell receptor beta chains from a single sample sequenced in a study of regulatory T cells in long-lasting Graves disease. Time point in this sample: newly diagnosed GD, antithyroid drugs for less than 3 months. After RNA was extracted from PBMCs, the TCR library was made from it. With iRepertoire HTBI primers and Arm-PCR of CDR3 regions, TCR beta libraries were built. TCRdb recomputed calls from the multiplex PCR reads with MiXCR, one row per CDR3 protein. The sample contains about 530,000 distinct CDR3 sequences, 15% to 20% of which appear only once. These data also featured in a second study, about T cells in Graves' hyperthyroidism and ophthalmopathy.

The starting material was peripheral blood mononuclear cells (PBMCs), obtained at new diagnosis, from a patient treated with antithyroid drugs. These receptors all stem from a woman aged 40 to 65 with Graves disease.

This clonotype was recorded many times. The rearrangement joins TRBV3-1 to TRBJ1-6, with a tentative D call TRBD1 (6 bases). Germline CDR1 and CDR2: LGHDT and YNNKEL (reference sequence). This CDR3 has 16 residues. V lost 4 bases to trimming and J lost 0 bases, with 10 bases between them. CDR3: CASSPQGSSYNSPLHF. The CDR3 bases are TGTGCCAGCAGCCCACAGGGTTCCTCCTATAATTCACCCCTCCACTTT.

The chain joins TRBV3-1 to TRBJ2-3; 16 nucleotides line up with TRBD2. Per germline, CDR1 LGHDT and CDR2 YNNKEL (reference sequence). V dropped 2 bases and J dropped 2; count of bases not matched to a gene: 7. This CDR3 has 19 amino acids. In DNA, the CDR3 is TGTGCCAGCAGCCAAACTCCGGGACTAGCGGGGGGGCCCACAGATACGCAGTATTTT. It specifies CASSQTPGLAGGPTDTQYF.

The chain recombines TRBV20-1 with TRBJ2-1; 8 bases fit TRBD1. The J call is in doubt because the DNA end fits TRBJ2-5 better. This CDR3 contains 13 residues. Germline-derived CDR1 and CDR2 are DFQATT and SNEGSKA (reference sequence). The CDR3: CSAIGQGRETQYF. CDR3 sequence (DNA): TGCAGTGCTATTGGACAGGGCCGAGAGACCCAGTACTTC.

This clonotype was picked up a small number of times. In DNA, the CDR3 is TGTGCCAGCAGTGAAGAGCACGGGGGAGCGACCGGGGCCAACGTCCTGACTTTC. It codes for CASSEEHGGATGANVLTF. J is TRBJ2-6 and V is TRBV6-2 or TRBV6-3; a weak D match, TRBD2 (6 bases). The ends were cut back, 5 bases at V and 4 bases at J, with 21 bases in the middle. This CDR3 contains 18 residues. Germline CDR1 MNHEY, CDR2 SVGEGT.

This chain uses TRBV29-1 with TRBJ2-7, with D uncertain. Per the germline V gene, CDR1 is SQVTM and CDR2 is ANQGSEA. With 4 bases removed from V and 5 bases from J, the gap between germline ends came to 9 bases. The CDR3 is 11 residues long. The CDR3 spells CSVAVFDEQYF. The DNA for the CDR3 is TGCAGCGTTGCGGTCTTCGACGAGCAGTACTTC.

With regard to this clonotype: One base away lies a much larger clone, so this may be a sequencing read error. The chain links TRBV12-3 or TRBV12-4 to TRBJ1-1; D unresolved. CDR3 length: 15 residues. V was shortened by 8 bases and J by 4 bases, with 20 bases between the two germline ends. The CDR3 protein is CASRSGPHFITEAFF. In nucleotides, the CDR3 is TGTGCCAGCCGCTCAGGACCTCACTTTATCACTGAAGCTTTCTTT.

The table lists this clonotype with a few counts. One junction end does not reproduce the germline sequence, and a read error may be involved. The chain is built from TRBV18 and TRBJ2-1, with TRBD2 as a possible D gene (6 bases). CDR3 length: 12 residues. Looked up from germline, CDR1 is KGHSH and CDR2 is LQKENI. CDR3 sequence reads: CASSPGGNEQLF. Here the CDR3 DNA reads TGTGCCAGCTCACCAGGGGGGAATGAGCAGCTCTTC.

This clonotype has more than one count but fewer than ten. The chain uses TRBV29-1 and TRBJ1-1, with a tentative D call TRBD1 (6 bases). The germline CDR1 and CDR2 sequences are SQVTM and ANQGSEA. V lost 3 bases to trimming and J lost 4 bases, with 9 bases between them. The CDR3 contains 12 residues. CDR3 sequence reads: CSVEQGFTEAFF. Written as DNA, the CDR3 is TGCAGCGTTGAGCAGGGGTTCACTGAAGCTTTCTTT.

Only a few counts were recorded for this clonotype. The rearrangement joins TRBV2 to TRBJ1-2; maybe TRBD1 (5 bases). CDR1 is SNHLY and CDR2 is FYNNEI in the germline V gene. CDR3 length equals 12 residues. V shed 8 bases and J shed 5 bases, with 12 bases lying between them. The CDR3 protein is CASPEGWYGYTF. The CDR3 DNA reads TGTGCCAGCCCGGAGGGGTGGTATGGCTACACCTTC.